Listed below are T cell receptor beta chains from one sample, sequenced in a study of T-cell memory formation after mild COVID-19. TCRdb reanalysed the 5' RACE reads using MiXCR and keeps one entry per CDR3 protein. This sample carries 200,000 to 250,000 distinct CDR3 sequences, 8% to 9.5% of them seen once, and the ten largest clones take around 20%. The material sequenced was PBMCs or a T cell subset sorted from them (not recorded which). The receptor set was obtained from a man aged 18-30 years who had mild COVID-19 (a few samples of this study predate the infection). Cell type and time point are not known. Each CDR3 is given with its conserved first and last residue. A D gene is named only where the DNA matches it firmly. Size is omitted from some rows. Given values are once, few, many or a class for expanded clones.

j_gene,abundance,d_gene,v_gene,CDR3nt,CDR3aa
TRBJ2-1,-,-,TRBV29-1,TGCAGCGTTGAAGCCAGGGGAGATGAGCAGTTCTTC,CSVEARGDEQFF
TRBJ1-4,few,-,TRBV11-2,TGTGCCAGCAGCTCAATACGCGGGGACCCTAATGAAAAACTGTTTTTT,CASSSIRGDPNEKLFF
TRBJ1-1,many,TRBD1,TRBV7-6,TGTGCCAGCAGCTTAGGGGGAGGGGGCGGCACTGAAGCTTTCTTT,CASSLGGGGGTEAFF
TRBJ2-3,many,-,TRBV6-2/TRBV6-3,TGTGCCAGCAGTCGGCCAGATACGCAGTATTTT,CASSRPDTQYF
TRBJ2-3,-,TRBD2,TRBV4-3,TGCGCCAGCAGCCAACTTGGACTAGCGGGGAGCACAGATACGCAGTATTTT,CASSQLGLAGSTDTQYF
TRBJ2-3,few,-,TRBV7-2,TGTGCCAGCAGAGGGGCCAGAGGGTATAGCGGACCCACAGATACGCAGTATTTT,CASRGARGYSGPTDTQYF
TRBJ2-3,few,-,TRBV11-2,TGTGCCAGCAGCTTAGGGGCCCGTGGCACAGATACGCAGTATTTT,CASSLGARGTDTQYF
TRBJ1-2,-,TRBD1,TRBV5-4,TGTGCCAGCAGCCGGGACAGAAATAACTATGGCTACACCTTC,CASSRDRNNYGYTF
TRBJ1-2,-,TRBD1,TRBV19,TGTGCCAGTAGTATAAGGGACAGAAATAAACCTAACTATGGCTACACCTTC,CASSIRDRNKPNYGYTF
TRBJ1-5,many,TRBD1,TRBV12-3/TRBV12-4,TGTGCCAGCAGTCTCCAGGGACAGGACAATCAGCCCCAGCATTTT,CASSLQGQDNQPQHF
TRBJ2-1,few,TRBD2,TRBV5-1,TGCGCCAGCAGCTACCTAGCGGGGGCCGGGGATGAGCAGTTCTTC,CASSYLAGAGDEQFF
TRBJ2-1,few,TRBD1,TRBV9,TGTGCCAGCAGCGTTAACAGGGGCAATGAGCAGTTCTTC,CASSVNRGNEQFF
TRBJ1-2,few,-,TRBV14,TGTGCCAGCACCCCGGCGGCAGGAAACTATGGCTACACCTTC,CASTPAAGNYGYTF
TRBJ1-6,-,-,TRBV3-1,TGTGCCAGCAGCCAAGATATGACGCCGTATAATTCACCCCTCCACTTT,CASSQDMTPYNSPLHF
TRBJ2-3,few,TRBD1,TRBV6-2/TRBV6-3,TGTGCCAGCAGTTACGCAGGGGGCGATTCCGATACGCAGTATTTT,CASSYAGGDSDTQYF
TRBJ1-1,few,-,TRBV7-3,TGTGCCAGCAGCTTAACAGGGCCAAGGGTCACTGAAGCTTTCTTT,CASSLTGPRVTEAFF
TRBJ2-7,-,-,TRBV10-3,TGTGCCATCAGTGCCGGGGGACAGAACCTAAAGAGAGACTACGAGCAGTACTTC,CAISAGGQNLKRDYEQYF
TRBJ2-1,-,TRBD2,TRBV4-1,TGCGCCAGCAGACGGTCCGGGGGGAGCTCCTACAATGAGCAGTTCTTC,CASRRSGGSSYNEQFF
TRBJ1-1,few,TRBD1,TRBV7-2,TGTGCCAGCAGCCCAACCGGGACAGGGGTCCCTGAAGCTTTCTTT,CASSPTGTGVPEAFF
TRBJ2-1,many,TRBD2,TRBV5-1,TGCGCCAGCAGCTTGGGCCTAGCGGGGTTTTACAATGAGCAGTTCTTC,CASSLGLAGFYNEQFF
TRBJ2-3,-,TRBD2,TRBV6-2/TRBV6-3,TGTGCCAGCACTAGCGGGGTGTATACGCAGTATTTT,CASTSGVYTQYF
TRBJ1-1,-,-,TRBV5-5,TGTGCCAGTACATCGGACATGAACACTGAAGCTTTCTTT,CASTSDMNTEAFF
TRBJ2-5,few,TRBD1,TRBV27,TGTGCCAGCAGTCTCGCAACAGGGGGGCAAGAGACCCAGTACTTC,CASSLATGGQETQYF